Shown below are 14 T cell receptor beta chains from a single sample sequenced in a study of molecular identifiers for immune sequencing clone quantification. In TCRdb, the PCR reads were re-called with MiXCR into one record per CDR3 protein. The data show about 630,000 distinct CDR3 sequences, about 25% seen once. Sequencing was done on a sample of naive CD8+ T cells from blood, with Jurkat cell RNA spiked in. Regarding subset: FACS-sorted CD8+CD4-CCR7+CD45RA+ naive T cells. These receptors all come from a human donor in good health. Some libraries in this study had Jurkat cell RNA spiked in.

Details on this clonotype: A read error may be the cause here, since a much bigger clone is one base away. The chain links TRBV20-1 to TRBJ2-3, with D possibly called TRBD1 or TRBD2 (5 bases each). Trimming took off 0 bases at V and 5 bases at J, with 12 bases between the two ends. CDR1 is DFQATT, CDR2 SNEGSKA, per germline (reference sequence). CDR3 size: 14 residues. This CDR3 reads CSARERRGIDTQYF. CDR3 DNA sequence: TGCAGTGCTAGAGAACGACGGGGCATAGATACGCAGTATTTT.

This clonotype was seen a few times. The chain is built from TRBV6-2 or TRBV6-3 and TRBJ2-1, with D uncertain. The CDR3 covers 14 residues. Germline CDR1 reads MNHEY; CDR2 reads SVGEGT. Trimming left V 2 bases short and J 4 bases short, with 9 bases between. The CDR3: CASSYPDEYNEQFF. The CDR3, as DNA: TGTGCCAGCAGTTACCCGGACGAATACAATGAGCAGTTCTTC.

In this sample, this clonotype turned up many times. The V call is TRBV20-1, the J call TRBJ2-7, with D unresolved. Germline CDR1 and CDR2: DFQATT and SNEGSKA (reference sequence). This CDR3 region has 13 residues. Trimming stripped 1 base from V and 2 bases from J, with 9 bases between. CDR3 protein: CSARADTTYEQYF. In DNA form, the CDR3 reads TGCAGTGCTAGAGCAGACACAACCTACGAGCAGTACTTC.

As regards this clonotype: A much larger clone sits a single nucleotide away, making a read error possible. V is TRBV5-1 and J is TRBJ1-1; D gene unclear. This CDR3 is 17 amino acids long. The V gene's germline CDR1 is SGHRS and CDR2 YFSETQ. CDR3 residues: CASSLAGQRYMNAEAFF. The CDR3, as DNA: TGCGCCAGCAGCTTGGCGGGTCAGAGATACATGAACGCTGAAGCTTTCTTT.

This clonotype showed up just a few times. The CDR3 end shows no conserved phenylalanine or tryptophan, and so a read error is likely. This chain connects TRBV4-3 to TRBJ2-3, with D tentatively TRBD2 (7 bases). In germline, CDR1 is LGHNA, CDR2 YSLEER. This CDR3 has 18 amino acids. V was shortened by 1 base and J by 6 bases, with 23 bases between the two germline ends. The CDR3 sequence is CASSQAYPVGGPSDTQYY. The DNA for the CDR3 is TGCGCCAGCAGCCAAGCTTACCCAGTGGGGGGGCCGTCCGATACGCAGTATTAT.

V usage is TRBV2 and J usage is TRBJ1-5; D not resolved. Germline CDR1 is SNHLY and CDR2 is FYNNEI. Trimming removed 5 bases from V and 4 bases from J, with 9 bases in between. The CDR3 is 13 residues long. CDR3 coding DNA: TGTGCCAGCAGTTGGTGGGGTAATCAGCCCCAGCATTTT. Protein sequence: CASSWWGNQPQHF. The full variable domain, with the rest looked up from reference TRBV2 and TRBJ1-5, is EPEVTQTPSHQVTQMGQEVILRCVPISNHLYFYWYRQILGQKVEFLVSFYNNEISEKSEIFDDQFSVERPDGSNFTLKIRSTKLEDSAMYFCASSWWGNQPQHFGDGTRLSIL.

The sample holds many counts of this clonotype. The chain couples TRBV7-9 to TRBJ1-1, with 8 positions matching TRBD1. Germline CDR1 SEHNR, CDR2 FQNEAQ (reference sequence). Trimming removed 1 base from V and 10 bases from J; junction bases left unmatched: 14. The CDR3 has 16 residues. The CDR3 DNA is TGTGCCAGCAGCTTAGTCTCACGACAGGGGAGTTGGGGAGCTTTCTTT. Its translation is CASSLVSRQGSWGAFF.

The rearrangement joins TRBV2 to TRBJ2-7, with D unclear. V gave up 4 bases and J gave up 3 bases, with 10 bases separating them. Germline CDR1 SNHLY, CDR2 FYNNEI. The CDR3 runs 13 residues. For the CDR3, the DNA is TGTGCCAGCAGTGTCGTACAGCACTACGAGCAGTACTTC. Residues: CASSVVQHYEQYF.

The sample holds many counts of this clonotype. This chain joins TRBV20-1 and TRBJ2-7; D might be TRBD1 (6 bases). The CDR3 is 13 residues long. V was clipped by 3 bases and J by 2 bases, with 11 bases between them. CDR1 and CDR2 from the germline V gene are DFQATT and SNEGSKA (reference sequence). Here the CDR3 DNA reads TGCAGTGCTAGGGACAGTAAGACCTACGAGCAGTACTTC. Protein product: CSARDSKTYEQYF.

The rearrangement links TRBV19 to TRBJ2-7; maybe TRBD2 (5 bases). Germline CDR1 reads LNHDA; CDR2 reads SQIVND (reference sequence). The CDR3 spans 13 residues. The V end lost 3 bases, the J end lost 6 bases, and 12 bases lay between the germline ends. The CDR3 DNA is TGTGCCAGTAGTATGTGGGATGAGGGCGAGCAGTACTTC. Its protein is CASSMWDEGEQYF.

This chain links TRBV13 with TRBJ2-3; D might be TRBD2 (7 bases). Germline CDR1 PRHDT, CDR2 FYEKMQ (reference sequence). Trimming shortened V by 3 bases and J by 4 bases, and 20 bases separated the two germline ends. The length of the CDR3 is 17 residues. CDR3 sequence: CASSLWRGRSGSDTQYF. As DNA, the CDR3 is TGTGCCAGCAGCTTGTGGCGGGGGCGGTCAGGGTCAGATACGCAGTATTTT.

The chain recombines TRBV30 with TRBJ2-2; 7 nucleotides line up with TRBD1. This CDR3 spans 12 amino acids. The V segment lost 8 bases and the J segment 4 bases; nucleotides outside the gene matches: 4. The germline gives CDR1 GTSNPN, CDR2 SVGIG (reference sequence). CDR3 in amino acids: CAGPGGTGELFF. The DNA for the CDR3 is TGTGCCGGCCCAGGGGGCACCGGGGAGCTGTTTTTT.

This clonotype has a count of ten or more. V and J are TRBV29-1 and TRBJ1-1, with 7 bases identical to TRBD1. The CDR3 has 12 amino acids. The germline V gene has CDR1 SQVTM and CDR2 ANQGSEA. V gave up 6 bases and J gave up 5 bases; unmatched junction bases: 6. For the CDR3, the DNA is TGCAGCGTGCCGACCAGGGGGACTGAAGCTTTCTTT. Translating it yields CSVPTRGTEAFF.

This clonotype was picked up many times. J is TRBJ2-3 and V is TRBV14; TRBD1 matches at 8 bases. V was pared by 0 bases and J by 0 bases, with 5 bases of the junction left unmatched. The CDR3 extends over 17 amino acids. Germline V gene data show CDR1 as SGHDN and CDR2 as FVKESK. The CDR3 region is CASSQDRGRVSTDTQYF. DNA of the CDR3: TGTGCCAGCAGCCAAGACAGGGGGCGGGTGAGCACAGATACGCAGTATTTT.